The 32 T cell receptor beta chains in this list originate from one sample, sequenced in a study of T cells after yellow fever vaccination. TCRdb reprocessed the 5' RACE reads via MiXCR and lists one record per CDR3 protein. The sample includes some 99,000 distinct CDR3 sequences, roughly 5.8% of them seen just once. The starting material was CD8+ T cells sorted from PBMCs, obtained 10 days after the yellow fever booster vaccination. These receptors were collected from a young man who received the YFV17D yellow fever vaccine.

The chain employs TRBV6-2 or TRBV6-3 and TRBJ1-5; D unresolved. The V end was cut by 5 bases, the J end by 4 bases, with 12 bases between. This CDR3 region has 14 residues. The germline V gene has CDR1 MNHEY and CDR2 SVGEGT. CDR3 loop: CASSEDGYNQPQHF. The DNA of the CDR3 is TGTGCCAGCAGTGAGGACGGATATAATCAGCCCCAGCATTTT.

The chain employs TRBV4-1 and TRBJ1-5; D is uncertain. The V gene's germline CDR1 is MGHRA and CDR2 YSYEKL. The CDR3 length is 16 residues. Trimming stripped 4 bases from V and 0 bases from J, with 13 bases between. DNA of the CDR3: TGCGCCAGCAGCCCCCGCGACCTAGATAGCAATCAGCCCCAGCATTTT. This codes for CASSPRDLDSNQPQHF.

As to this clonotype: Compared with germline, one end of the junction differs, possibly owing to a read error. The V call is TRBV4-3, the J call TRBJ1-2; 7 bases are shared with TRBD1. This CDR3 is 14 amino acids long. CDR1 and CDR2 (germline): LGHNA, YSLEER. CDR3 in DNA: TGCGCCAGCAGCCATGCCAGGGGGAACTATGGCTACACCTTT. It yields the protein CASSHARGNYGYTF.

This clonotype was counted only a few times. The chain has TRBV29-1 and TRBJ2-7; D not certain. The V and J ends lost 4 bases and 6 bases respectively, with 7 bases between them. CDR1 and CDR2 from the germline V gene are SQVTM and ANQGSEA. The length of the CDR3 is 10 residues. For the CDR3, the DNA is TGCAGCGTTGTTTTAGCCGAGCAGTACTTC. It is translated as CSVVLAEQYF.

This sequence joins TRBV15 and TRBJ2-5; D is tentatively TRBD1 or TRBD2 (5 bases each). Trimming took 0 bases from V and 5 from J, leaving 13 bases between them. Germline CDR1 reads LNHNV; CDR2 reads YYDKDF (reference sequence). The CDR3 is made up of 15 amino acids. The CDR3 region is CATSRDGTVAETQYF. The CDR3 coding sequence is TGTGCCACCAGCAGAGATGGGACGGTGGCGGAGACCCAGTACTTC.

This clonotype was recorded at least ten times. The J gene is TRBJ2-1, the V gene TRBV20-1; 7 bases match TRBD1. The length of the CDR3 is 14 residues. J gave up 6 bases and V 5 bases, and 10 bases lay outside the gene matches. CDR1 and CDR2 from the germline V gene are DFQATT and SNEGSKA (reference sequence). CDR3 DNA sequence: TGCAGTGCTCCCGGACAGGTTAGGTTCAATGAGCAGTTCTTC. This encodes CSAPGQVRFNEQFF.

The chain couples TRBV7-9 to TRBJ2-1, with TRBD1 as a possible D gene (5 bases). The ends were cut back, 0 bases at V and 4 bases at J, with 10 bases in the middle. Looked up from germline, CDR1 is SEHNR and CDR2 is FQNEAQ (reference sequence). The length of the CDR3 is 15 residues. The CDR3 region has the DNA TGTGCCAGCAGCTTAGCGAGACAGAGGTACAATGAGCAGTTCTTC. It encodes CASSLARQRYNEQFF.

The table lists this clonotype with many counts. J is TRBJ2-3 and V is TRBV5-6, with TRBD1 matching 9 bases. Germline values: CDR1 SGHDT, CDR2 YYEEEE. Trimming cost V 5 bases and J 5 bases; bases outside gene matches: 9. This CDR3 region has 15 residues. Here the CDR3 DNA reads TGTGCCAGCAGACCTACAGGGGGCGGCGGAGATACGCAGTATTTT. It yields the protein CASRPTGGGGDTQYF.

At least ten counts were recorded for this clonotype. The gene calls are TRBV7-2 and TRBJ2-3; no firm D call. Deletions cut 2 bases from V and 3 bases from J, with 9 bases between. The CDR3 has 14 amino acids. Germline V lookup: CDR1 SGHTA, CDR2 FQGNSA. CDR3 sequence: CASSLLAATDTQYF. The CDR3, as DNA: TGTGCCAGCAGCTTACTGGCGGCTACAGATACGCAGTATTTT.

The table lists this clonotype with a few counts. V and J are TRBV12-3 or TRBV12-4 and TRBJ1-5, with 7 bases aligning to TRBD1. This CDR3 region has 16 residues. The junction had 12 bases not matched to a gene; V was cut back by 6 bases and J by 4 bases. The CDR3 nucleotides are TGTGCCAGCAGCGTGACAGGGCGGAGGTGGAATCAGCCCCAGCATTTT. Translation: CASSVTGRRWNQPQHF.

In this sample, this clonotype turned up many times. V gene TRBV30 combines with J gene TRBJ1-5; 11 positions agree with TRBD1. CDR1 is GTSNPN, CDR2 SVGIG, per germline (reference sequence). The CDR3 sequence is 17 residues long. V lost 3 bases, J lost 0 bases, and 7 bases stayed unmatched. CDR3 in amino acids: CAWSRGTGGYSNQPQHF. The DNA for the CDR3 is TGTGCCTGGAGCCGCGGGACAGGGGGATATAGCAATCAGCCCCAGCATTTT.

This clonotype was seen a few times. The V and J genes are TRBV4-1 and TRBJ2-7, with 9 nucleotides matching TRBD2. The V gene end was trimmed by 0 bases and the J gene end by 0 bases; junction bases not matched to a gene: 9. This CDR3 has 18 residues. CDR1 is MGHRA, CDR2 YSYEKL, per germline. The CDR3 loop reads CASSQESPRTSASYEQYF. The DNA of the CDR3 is TGCGCCAGCAGCCAAGAATCCCCCCGGACTAGCGCCTCCTACGAGCAGTACTTC.

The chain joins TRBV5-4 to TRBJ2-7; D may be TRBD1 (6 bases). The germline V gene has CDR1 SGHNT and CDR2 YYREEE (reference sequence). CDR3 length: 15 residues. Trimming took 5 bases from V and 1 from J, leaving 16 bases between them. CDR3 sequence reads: CASSPGHGSSYEQYF. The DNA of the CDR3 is TGTGCCAGCAGTCCGGGACATGGATCTTCCTACGAGCAGTACTTC.

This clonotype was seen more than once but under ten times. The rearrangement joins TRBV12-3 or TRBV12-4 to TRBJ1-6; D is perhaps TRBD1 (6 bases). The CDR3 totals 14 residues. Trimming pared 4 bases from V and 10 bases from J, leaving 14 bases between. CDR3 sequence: CASSSGHPGSPLHF. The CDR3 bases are TGTGCCAGCAGTTCGGGACATCCTGGGTCACCCCTCCACTTT.

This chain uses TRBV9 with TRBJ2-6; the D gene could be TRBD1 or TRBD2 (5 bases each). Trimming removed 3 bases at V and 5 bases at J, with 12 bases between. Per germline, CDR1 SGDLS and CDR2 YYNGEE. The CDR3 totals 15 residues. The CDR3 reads CASSATGHRANVLTF. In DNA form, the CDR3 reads TGTGCCAGCAGCGCCACGGGGCACAGGGCCAACGTCCTGACTTTC.

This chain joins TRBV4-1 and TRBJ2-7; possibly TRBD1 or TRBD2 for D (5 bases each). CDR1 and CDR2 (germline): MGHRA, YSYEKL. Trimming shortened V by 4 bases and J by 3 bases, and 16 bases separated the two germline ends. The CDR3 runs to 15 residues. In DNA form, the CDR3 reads TGCGCCAGCAGCCGAAACCCGGGACCCATCTACGAGCAGTACGTC. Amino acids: CASSRNPGPIYEQYV.

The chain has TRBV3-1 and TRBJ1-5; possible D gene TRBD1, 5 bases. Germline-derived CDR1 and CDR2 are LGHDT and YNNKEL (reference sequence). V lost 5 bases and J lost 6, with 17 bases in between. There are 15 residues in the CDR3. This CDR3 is CASSKSGGGTQPQHF. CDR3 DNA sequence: TGTGCCAGCAGCAAGTCCGGGGGGGGAACTCAGCCCCAGCATTTT.

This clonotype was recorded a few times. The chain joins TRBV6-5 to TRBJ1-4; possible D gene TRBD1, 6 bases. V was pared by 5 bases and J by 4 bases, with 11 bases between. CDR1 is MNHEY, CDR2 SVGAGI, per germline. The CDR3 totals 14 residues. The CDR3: CASSPDSNNEKLFF. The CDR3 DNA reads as TGTGCCAGCAGTCCGGACAGCAATAATGAAAAACTGTTTTTT.

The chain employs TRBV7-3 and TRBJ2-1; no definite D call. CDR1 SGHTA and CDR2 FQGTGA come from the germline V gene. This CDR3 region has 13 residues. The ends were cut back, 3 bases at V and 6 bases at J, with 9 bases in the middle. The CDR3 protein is CASSFGQSNEQFF. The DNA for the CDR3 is TGTGCCAGCAGCTTCGGGCAGAGCAATGAGCAGTTCTTC.

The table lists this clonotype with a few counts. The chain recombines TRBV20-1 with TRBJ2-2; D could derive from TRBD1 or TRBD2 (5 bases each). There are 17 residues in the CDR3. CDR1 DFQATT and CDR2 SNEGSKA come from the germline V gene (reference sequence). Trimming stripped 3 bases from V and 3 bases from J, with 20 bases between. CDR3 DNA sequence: TGCAGTGCTAGGACTGACGACAGCAGCGGATACACCGGGGAGCTGTTTTTT. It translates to CSARTDDSSGYTGELFF.

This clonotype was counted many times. CDR3 DNA sequence: TGTGCCAGCAGTCTTTCATGGACGGGACGTTCTCAGCCCCAGCATTTT. Its protein product is CASSLSWTGRSQPQHF. The chain links TRBV6-2 or TRBV6-3 to TRBJ1-5, with D maybe TRBD1 (5 bases). Germline loops: CDR1 MNHEY, CDR2 SVGEGT. Trimming left V 5 bases short and J 6 bases short, with 20 bases between. This CDR3 spans 16 amino acids.

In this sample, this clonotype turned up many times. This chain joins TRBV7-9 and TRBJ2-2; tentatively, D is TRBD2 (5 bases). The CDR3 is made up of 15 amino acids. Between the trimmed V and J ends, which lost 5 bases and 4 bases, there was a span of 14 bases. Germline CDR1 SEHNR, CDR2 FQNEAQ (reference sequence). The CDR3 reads CASSPRTSLTGELFF. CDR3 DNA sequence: TGTGCCAGCAGCCCCAGGACTTCCCTCACCGGGGAGCTGTTTTTT.

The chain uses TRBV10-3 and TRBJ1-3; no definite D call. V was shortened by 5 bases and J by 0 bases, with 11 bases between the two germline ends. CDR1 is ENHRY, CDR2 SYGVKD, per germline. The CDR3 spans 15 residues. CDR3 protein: CAISSDENSGNTIYF. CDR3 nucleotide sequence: TGTGCCATCAGTTCGGACGAGAACTCTGGAAACACCATATATTTT.

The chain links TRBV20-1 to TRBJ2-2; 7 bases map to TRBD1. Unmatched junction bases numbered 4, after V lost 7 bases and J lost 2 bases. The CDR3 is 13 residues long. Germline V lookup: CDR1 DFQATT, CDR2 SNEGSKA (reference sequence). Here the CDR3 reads CSVRGFNTGELFF. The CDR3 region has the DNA TGCAGTGTCAGGGGGTTTAACACCGGGGAGCTGTTTTTT.

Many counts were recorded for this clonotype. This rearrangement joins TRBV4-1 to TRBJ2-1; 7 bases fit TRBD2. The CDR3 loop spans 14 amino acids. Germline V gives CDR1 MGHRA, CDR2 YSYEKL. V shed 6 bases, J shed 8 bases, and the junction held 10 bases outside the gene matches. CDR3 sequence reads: CASSRGVSYDEQFF. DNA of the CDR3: TGCGCCAGCAGTCGGGGGGTGAGTTACGATGAGCAGTTCTTC.

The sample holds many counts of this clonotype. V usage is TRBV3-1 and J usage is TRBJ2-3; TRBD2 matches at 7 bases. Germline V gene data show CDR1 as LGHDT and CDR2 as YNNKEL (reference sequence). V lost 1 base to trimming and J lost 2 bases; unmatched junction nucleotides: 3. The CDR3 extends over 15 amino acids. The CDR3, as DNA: TGTGCCAGCAGCCAAGGAAGCGGGGTCACAGATACGCAGTATTTT. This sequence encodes CASSQGSGVTDTQYF.

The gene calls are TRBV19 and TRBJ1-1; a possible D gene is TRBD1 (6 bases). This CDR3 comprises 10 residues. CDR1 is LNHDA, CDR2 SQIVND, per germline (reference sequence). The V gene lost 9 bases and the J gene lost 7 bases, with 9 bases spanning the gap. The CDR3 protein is CASSDSEAFF. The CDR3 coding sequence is TGTGCCAGCTCGGACAGTGAAGCTTTCTTT.

The CDR3 nucleotides read TGCGCCAGCAGCTTGGGAGACAGGGAGTACACAGATACGCAGTATTTT. It yields the protein CASSLGDREYTDTQYF. This chain uses TRBV5-1 with TRBJ2-3, with 7 bases identical to TRBD1. Germline CDR1 and CDR2: SGHRS and YFSETQ. Germline trimming cut 0 bases from V and 2 bases from J; bases unmatched to any gene: 6. This CDR3 region has 16 residues.

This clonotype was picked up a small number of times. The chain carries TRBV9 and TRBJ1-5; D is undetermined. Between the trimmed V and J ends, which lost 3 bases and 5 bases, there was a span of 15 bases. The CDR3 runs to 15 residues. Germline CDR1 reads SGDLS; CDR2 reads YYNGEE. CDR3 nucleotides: TGTGCCAGCAGCGCCACGGGTACCTCGGATCAGCCCCAGCATTTT. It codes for CASSATGTSDQPQHF.

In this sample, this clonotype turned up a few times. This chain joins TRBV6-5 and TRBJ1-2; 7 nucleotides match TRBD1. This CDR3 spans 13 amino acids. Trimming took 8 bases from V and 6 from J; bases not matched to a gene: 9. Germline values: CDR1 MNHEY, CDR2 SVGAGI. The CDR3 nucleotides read TGTGCCAGCGGAACAGGGGAAGGGGATGGCTACACCTTC. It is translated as CASGTGEGDGYTF.

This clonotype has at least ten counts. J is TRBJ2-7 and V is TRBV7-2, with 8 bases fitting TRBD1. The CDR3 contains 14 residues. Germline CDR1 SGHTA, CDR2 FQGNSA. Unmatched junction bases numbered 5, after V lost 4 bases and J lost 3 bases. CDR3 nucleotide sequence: TGTGCCAGCAGCTACGGACAGGGAGTCTACGAGCAGTACTTC. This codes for CASSYGQGVYEQYF.

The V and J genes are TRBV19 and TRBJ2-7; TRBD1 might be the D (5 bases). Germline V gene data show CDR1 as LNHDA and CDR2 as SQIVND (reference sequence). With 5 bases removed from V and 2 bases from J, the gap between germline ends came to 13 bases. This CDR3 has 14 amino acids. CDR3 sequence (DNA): TGTGCCAGTAGTTCCCATTCAGGGACCTACGAGCAGTACTTC. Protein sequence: CASSSHSGTYEQYF.